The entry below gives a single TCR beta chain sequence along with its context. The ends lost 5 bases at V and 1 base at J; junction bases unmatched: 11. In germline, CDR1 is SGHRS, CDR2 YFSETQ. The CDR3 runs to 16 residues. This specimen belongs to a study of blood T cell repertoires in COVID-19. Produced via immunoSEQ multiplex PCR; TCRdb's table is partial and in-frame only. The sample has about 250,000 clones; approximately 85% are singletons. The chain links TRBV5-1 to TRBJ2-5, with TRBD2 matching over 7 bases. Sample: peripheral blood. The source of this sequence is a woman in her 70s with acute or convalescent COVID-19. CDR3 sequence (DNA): TGCGCCAGCAGTTACGGAGGGCGGGGGTCCCAAGAGACCCAGTACTTC. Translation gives CASSYGGRGSQETQYF.